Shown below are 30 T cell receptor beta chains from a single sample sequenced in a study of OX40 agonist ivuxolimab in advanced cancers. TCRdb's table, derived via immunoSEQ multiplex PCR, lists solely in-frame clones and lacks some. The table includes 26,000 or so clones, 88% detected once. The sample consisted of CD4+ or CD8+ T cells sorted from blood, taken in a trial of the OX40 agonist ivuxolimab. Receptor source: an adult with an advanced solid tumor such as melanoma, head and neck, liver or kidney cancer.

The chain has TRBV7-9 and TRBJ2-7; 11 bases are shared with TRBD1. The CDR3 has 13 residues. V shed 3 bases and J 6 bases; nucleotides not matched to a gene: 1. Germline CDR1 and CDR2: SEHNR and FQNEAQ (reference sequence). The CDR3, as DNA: TGTGCCAGCAGCTTCGGACAGGGGGCCGAGCAGTACTTC. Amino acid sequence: CASSFGQGAEQYF.

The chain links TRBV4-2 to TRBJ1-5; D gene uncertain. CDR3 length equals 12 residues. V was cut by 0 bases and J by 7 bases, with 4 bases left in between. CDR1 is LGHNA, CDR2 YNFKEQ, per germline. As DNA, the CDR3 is TGTGCCAGCAGCCAAGAAGGGCAGCCCCAGCATTTT. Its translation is CASSQEGQPQHF.

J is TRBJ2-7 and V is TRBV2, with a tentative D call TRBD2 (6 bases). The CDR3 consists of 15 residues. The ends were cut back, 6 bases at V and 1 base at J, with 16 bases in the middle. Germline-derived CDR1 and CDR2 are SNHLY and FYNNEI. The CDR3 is CASSDVSSASYEQYF. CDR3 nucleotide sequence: TGTGCCAGCAGCGACGTCTCTAGCGCTTCCTACGAGCAGTACTTC.

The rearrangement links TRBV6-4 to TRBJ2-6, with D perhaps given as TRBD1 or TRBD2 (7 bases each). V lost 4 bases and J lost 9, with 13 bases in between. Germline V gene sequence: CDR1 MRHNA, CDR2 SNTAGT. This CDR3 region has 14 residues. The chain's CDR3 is CASSAGGENNVLTF. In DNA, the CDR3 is TGTGCCAGCAGTGCAGGGGGGGAGAACAACGTCCTGACTTTC.

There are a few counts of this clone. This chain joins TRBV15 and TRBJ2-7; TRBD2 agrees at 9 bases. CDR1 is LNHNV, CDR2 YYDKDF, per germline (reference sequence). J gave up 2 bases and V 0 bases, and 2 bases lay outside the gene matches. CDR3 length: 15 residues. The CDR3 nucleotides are TGTGCCACCAGCAGAGAGCGGGGGGGCCCCTACGAGCAGTACTTC. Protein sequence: CATSRERGGPYEQYF.

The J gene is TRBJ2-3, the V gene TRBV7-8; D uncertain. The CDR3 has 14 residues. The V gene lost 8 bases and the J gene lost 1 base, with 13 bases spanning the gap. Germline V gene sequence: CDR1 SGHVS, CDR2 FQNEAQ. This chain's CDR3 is CASYSSLGTDTQYF. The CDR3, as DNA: TGTGCCAGCTATAGCAGTCTCGGCACAGATACGCAGTATTTT.

The CDR3 here is CASSARGDTQYF. CDR3 nucleotide sequence: TGTGCCAGCAGCGCCCGGGGAGATACGCAGTATTTT. The rearrangement uses TRBV9 and TRBJ2-3; possibly TRBD2 for D (5 bases). V was pared by 3 bases and J by 5 bases, with 7 bases between. CDR3 length: 12 amino acids. The V gene's germline CDR1 is SGDLS and CDR2 YYNGEE.

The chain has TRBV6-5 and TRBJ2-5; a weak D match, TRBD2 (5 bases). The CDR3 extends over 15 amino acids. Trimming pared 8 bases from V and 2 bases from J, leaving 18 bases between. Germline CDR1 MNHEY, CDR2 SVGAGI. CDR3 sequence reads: CASGETTTAQETQYF. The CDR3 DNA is TGTGCCAGCGGGGAGACTACGACTGCACAAGAGACCCAGTACTTC.

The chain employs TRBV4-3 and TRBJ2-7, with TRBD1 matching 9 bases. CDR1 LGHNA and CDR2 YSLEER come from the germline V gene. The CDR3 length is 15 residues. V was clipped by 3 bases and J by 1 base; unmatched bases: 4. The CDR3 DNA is TGCGCCAGCAGCCAGGACAGGGGTCGGTCCTACGAGCAGTACTTC. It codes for CASSQDRGRSYEQYF.

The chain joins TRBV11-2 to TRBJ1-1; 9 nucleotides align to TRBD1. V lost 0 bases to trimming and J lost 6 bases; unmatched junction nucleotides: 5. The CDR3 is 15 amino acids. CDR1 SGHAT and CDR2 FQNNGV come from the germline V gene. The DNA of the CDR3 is TGTGCCAGCAGCTTAGATTGGGACAGGGTCTCTGAAGCTTTCTTT. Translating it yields CASSLDWDRVSEAFF.

CDR3 residues: CASSLGGTYEQYF. DNA for the CDR3: TGTGCCAGCAGCTTAGGGGGTACCTACGAGCAGTACTTC. The rearrangement uses TRBV7-6 and TRBJ2-7, with no clear D. There are 13 residues in the CDR3. The V end lost 1 base, the J end lost 2 bases, and 6 bases lay between the germline ends. CDR1 is SGHVS and CDR2 is FNYEAQ in the germline V gene.

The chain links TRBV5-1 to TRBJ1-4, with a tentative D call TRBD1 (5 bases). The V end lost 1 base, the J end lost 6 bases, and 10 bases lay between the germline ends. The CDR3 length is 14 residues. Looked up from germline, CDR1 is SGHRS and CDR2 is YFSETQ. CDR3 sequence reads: CASSLSGLDEKLFF. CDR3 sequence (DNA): TGCGCCAGCAGCTTGTCGGGGCTGGATGAAAAACTGTTTTTT.

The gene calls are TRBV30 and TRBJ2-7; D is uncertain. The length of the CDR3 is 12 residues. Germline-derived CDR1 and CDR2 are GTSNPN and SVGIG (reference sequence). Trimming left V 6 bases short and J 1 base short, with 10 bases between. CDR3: CACVGPSYEQYF. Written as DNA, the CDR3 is TGTGCCTGCGTAGGCCCTTCCTACGAGCAGTACTTC.

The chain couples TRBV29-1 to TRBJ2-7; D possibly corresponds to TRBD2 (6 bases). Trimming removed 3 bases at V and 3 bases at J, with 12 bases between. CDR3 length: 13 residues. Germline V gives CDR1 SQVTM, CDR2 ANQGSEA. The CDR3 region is CSVEEGAGYEQYF. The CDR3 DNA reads TGCAGCGTTGAGGAGGGTGCAGGCTACGAGCAGTACTTC.

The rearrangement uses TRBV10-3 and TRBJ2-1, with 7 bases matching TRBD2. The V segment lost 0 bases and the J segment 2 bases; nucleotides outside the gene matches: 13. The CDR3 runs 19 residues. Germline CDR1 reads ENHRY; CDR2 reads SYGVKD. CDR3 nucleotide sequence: TGTGCCATCAGTGAGTCGAAACTCGATCGGGGACTAACCTACAATGAGCAGTTCTTC. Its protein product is CAISESKLDRGLTYNEQFF.

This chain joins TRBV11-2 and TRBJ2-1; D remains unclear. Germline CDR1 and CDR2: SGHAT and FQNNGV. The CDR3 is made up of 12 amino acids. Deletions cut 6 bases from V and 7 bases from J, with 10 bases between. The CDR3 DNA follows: TGTGCCAGCAGGCTATTCTGGAATGAGCAGTTCTTC. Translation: CASRLFWNEQFF.

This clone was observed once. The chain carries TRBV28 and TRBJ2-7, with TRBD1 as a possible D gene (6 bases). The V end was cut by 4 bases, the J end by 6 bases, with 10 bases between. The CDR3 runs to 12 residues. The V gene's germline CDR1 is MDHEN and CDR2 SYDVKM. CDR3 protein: CASSYTGIEQYF. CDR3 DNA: TGTGCCAGCAGTTACACAGGGATCGAGCAGTACTTC.

CDR3 in amino acids: CASSPPGTLGVEKLFF. The CDR3 DNA is TGTGCCAGCAGTCCCCCCGGGACCTTGGGGGTGGAAAAACTGTTTTTT. The chain employs TRBV28 and TRBJ1-4, with D tentatively TRBD1 (5 bases). Deletions cut 5 bases from V and 8 bases from J, with 21 bases between. Per germline, CDR1 MDHEN and CDR2 SYDVKM. The length of the CDR3 is 16 residues.

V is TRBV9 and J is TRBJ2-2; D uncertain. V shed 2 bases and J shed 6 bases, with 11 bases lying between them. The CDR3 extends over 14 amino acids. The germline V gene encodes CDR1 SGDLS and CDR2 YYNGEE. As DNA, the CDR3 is TGTGCCAGCAGCGTCTTCAAGGCCCCCGGGGAGCTGTTTTTT. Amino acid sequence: CASSVFKAPGELFF.

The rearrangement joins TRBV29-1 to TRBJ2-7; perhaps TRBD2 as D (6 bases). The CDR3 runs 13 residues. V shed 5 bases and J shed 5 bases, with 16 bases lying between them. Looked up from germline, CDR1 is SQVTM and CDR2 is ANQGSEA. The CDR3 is CSVPGLGGNEQYF. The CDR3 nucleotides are TGCAGCGTTCCCGGGCTAGGAGGGAACGAGCAGTACTTC.

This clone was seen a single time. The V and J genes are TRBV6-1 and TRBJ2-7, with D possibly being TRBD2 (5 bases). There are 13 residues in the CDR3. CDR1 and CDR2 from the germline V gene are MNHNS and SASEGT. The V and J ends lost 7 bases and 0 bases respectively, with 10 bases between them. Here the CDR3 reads CASTGLRSYEQYF. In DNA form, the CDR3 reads TGTGCCAGCACCGGACTCCGCTCCTACGAGCAGTACTTC.

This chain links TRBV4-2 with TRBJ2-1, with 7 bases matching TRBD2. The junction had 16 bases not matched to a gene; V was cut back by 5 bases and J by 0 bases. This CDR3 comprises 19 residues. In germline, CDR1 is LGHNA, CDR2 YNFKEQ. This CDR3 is CASSSGPGLGGSSYNEQFF. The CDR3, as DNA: TGTGCCAGCAGCTCCGGCCCGGGACTCGGGGGGAGCTCCTACAATGAGCAGTTCTTC.

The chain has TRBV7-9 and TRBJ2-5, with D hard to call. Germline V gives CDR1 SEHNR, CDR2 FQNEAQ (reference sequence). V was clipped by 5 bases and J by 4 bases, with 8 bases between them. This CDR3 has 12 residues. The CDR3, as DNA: TGTGCCAGCAGCCCGCCCGGAGAGACCCAGTACTTC. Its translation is CASSPPGETQYF.

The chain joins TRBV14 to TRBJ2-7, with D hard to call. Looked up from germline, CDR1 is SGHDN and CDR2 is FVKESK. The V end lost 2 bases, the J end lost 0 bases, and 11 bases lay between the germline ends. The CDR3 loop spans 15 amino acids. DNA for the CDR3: TGTGCCAGCAGCCAAAGGCCCAGTAGCTCCTACGAGCAGTACTTC. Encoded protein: CASSQRPSSSYEQYF.

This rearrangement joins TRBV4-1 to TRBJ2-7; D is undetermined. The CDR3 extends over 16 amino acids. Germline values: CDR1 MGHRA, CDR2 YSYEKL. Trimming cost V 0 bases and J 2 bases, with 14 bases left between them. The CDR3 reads CASSQDPQISAYEQYF. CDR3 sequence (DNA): TGCGCCAGCAGCCAAGATCCTCAGATCTCGGCCTACGAGCAGTACTTC.

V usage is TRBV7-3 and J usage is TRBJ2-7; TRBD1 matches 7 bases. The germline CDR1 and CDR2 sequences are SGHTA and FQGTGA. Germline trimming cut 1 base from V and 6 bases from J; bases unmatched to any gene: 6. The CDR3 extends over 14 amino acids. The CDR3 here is CASSLMGQPIEQYF. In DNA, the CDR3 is TGTGCCAGCAGCTTAATGGGACAGCCTATCGAGCAGTACTTC.

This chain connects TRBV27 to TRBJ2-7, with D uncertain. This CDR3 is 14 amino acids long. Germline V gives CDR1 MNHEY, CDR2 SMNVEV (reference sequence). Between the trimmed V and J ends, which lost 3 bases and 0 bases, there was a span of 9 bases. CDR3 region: CASSLQHNSYEQYF. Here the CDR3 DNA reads TGTGCCAGCAGTTTGCAGCACAACTCCTACGAGCAGTACTTC.

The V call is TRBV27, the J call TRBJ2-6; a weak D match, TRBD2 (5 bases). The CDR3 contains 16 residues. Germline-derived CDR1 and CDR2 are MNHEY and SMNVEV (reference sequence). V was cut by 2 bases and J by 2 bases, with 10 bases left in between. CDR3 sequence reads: CASSLVGAAGANVLTF. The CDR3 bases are TGTGCCAGCAGTTTAGTAGGAGCGGCTGGGGCCAACGTCCTGACTTTC.

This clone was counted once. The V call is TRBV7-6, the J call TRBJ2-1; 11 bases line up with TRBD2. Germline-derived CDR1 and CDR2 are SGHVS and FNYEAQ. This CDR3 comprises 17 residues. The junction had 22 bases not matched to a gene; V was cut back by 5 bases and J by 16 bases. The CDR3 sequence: CASSPEWGTASGGYFFF. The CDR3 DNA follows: TGTGCCAGCAGCCCCGAGTGGGGGACTGCTAGCGGGGGGTATTTCTTCTTC.

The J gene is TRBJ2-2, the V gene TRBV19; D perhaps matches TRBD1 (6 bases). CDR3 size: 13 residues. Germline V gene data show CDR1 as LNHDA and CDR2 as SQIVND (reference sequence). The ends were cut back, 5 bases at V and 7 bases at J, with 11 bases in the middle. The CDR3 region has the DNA TGTGCCAGTAGTTCGTCAGGGGTCGGGGAGCTGTTTTTT. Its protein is CASSSSGVGELFF.